This T cell receptor beta chain was documented in a study of T-cell reconstitution after alpha-beta-depleted transplantation in children. Whole-study results and caveats: There were reportedly several hundred expanded graft clones from which alpha-beta T cells came about two months after transplant. Newly made T cells mostly supplied T-cell counts and diversity one year after transplant. There were some patients whose high TCRbeta diversity at day 60 came from surviving recipient T cells and thymic progenitors.

The TCRbeta library incorporated unique molecular identifiers. Each CDR3 protein gets one entry after TCRdb re-called the PCR reads with MiXCR. The data hold 250,000 to 300,000 distinct CDR3 sequences, with around 10% observed a single time. This CDR3 region has 14 residues. In germline, CDR1 is SQVTM, CDR2 ANQGSEA. Comment on this clonotype: Antigen specificity is unknown. A much bigger clone sits one base away, suggesting this may be a read error.

Sequences were derived from peripheral blood, sampled 180 days after TCRalphabeta/CD19-depleted stem cell transplant. This sequence joins TRBV29-1 and TRBJ1-2, with D maybe TRBD1 (5 bases). The receptor comes from a male patient under 10 years old who had a stem cell transplant for chronic granulomatous disease, so the T cells may come from the graft donor. The CDR3 reads CSVDSGTETYGDTF. CDR3 nucleotides: TGCAGCGTAGACTCCGGGACGGAGACCTATGGCGACACCTTC.